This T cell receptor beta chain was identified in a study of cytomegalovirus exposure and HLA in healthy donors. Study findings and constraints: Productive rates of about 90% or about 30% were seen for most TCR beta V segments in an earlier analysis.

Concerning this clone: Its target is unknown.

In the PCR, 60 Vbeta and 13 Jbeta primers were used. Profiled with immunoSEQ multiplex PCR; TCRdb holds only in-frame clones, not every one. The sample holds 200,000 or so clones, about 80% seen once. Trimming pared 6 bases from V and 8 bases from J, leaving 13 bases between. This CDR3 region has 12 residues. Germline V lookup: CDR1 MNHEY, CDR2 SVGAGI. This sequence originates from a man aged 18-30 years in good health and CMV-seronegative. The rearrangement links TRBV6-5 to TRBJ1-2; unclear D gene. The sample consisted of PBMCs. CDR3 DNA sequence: TGTGCCAGCAGGGAGGAGGGAGGGGGCTACACCTTC. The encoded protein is CASREEGGGYTF.